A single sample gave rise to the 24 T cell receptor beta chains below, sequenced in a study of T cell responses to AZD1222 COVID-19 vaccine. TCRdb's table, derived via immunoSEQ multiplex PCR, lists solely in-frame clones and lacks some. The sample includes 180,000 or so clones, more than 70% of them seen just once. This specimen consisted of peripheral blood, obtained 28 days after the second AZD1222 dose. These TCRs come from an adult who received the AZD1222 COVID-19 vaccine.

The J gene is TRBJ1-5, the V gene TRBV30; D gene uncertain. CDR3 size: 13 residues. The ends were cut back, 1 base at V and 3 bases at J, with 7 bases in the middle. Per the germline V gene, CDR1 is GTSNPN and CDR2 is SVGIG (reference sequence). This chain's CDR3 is CAWSELNNQPQHF. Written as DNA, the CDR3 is TGTGCCTGGAGTGAACTTAACAATCAGCCCCAGCATTTT.

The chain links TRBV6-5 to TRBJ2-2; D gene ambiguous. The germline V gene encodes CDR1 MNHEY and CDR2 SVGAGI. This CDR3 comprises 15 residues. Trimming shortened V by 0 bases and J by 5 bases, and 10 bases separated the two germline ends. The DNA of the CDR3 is TGTGCCAGCAGTTACTCCGGAGTAGGGACCGGGGAGCTGTTTTTT. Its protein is CASSYSGVGTGELFF.

CDR3 in DNA: TGTGCCAGCAGTCCACAGCGGGAGGTGGGGCAGTTCTTC. Protein product: CASSPQREVGQFF. The rearrangement uses TRBV28 and TRBJ2-1; 9 nucleotides line up with TRBD2. This CDR3 comprises 13 residues. Losses at the gene ends were 5 bases for V and 12 bases for J; bases not matched to a gene: 8. Germline CDR1 MDHEN, CDR2 SYDVKM.

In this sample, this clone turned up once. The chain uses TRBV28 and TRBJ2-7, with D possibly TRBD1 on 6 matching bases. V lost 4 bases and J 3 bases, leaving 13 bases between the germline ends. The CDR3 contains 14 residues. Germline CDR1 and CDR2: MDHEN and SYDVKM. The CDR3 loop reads CASSSGTTLYEQYF. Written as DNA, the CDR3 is TGTGCCAGCAGTTCCGGGACAACCCTCTACGAGCAGTACTTC.

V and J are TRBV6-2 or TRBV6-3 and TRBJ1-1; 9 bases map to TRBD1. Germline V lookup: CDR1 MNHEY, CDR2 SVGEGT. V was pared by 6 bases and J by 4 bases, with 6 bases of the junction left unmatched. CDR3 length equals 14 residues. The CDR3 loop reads CASSRDRVVTEAFF. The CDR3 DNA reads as TGTGCCAGCAGCCGGGACAGGGTGGTCACTGAAGCTTTCTTT.

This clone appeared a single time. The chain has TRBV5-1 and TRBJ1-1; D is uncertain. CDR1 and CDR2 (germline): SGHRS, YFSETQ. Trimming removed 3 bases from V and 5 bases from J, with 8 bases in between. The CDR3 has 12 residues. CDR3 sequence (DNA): TGCGCCAGCAGCTGGGGATATACTGAAGCTTTCTTT. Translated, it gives CASSWGYTEAFF.

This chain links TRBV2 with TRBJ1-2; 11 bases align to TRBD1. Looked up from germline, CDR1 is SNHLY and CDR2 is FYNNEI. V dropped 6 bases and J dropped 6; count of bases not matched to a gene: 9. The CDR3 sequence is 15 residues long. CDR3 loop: CASRRDRGSVDGYTF. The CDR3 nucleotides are TGTGCCAGCAGGAGGGACAGGGGGAGTGTGGATGGCTACACCTTC.

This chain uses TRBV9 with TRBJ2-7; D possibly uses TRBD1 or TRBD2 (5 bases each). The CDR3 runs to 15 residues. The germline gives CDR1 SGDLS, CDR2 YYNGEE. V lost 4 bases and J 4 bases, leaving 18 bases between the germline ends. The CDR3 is CASSPTGTLNYEQYF. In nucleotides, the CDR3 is TGTGCCAGCAGCCCAACCGGGACCCTAAATTACGAGCAGTACTTC.

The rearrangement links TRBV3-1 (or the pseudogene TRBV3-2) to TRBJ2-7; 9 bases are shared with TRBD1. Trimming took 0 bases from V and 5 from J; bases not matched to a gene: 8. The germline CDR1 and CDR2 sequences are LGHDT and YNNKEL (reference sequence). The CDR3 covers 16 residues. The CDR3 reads CASSQDRGQGVDEQYF. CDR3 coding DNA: TGTGCCAGCAGCCAAGATAGGGGACAGGGAGTGGACGAGCAGTACTTC.

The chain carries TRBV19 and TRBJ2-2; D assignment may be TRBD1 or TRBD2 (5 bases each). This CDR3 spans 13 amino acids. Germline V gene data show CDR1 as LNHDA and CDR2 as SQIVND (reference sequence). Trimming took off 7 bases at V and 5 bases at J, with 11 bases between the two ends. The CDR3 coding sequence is TGTGCCAGTAAGCGAGGGGCGACCGGGGAGCTGTTTTTT. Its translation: CASKRGATGELFF. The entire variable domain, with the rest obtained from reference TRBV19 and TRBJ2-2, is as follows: DGGITQSPKYLFRKEGQNVTLSCEQNLNHDAMYWYRQDPGQGLRLIYYSQIVNDFQKGDIAEGYSVSREKKESFPLTVTSAQKNPTAFYLCASKRGATGELFFGEGSRLTVL.

In nucleotides, the CDR3 is TGCGCCAGCAGCCAGGGGGGAGTAGCGAGCTCCTACAATGAGCAGTTCTTC. It encodes CASSQGGVASSYNEQFF. J is TRBJ2-1 and V is TRBV4-1, with D perhaps matching TRBD2 (6 bases). Germline CDR1 and CDR2: MGHRA and YSYEKL. V lost 3 bases to trimming and J lost 0 bases, with 15 bases between them. The CDR3 runs 17 residues.

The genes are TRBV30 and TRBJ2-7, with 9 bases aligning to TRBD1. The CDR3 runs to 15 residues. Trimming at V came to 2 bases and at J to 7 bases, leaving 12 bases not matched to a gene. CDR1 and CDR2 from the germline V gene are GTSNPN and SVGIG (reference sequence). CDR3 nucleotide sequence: TGTGCCTGGAGTTCCTCGGGGACAGGGTTTGGAGAGCAGTACTTC. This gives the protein CAWSSSGTGFGEQYF.

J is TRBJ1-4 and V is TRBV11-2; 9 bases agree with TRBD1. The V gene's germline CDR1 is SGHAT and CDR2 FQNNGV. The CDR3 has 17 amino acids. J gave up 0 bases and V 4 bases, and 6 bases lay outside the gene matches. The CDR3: CASSSGQGTATNEKLFF. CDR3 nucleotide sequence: TGTGCCAGCAGCTCAGGACAGGGGACTGCAACTAATGAAAAACTGTTTTTT.

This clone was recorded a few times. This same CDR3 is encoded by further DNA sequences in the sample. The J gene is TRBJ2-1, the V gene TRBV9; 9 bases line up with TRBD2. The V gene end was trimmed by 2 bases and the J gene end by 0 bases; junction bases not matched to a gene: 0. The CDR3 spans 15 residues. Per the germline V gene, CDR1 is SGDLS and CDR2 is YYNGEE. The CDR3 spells CASSVSGSSYNEQFF. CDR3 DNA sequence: TGTGCCAGCAGCGTTAGCGGGAGCTCCTACAATGAGCAGTTCTTC.

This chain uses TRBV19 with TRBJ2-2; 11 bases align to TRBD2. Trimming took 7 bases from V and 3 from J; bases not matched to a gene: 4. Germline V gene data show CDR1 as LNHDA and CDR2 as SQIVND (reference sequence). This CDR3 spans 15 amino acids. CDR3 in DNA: TGTGCCAGTAACCCACTAGCGGGAGACACCGGGGAGCTGTTTTTT. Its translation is CASNPLAGDTGELFF.

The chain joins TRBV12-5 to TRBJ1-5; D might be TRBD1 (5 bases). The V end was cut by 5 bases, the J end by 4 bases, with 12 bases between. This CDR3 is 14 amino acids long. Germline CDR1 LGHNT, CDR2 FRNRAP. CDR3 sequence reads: CASGPGGGNQPQHF. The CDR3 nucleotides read TGTGCTAGTGGTCCCGGGGGGGGAAATCAGCCCCAGCATTTT.

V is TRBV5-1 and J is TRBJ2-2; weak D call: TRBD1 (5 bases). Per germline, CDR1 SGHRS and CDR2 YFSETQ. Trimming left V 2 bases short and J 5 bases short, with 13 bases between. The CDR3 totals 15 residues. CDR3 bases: TGCGCCAGCAGCTTCGTAAGGGCAGGGACCGGGGAGCTGTTTTTT. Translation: CASSFVRAGTGELFF.

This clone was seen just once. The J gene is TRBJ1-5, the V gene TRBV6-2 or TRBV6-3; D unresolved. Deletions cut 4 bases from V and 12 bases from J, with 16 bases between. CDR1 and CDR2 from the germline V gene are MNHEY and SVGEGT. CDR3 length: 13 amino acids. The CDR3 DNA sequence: TGTGCCAGCAGTTCTCTGGGGAGCGGGGTCCAGCATTTT. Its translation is CASSSLGSGVQHF.

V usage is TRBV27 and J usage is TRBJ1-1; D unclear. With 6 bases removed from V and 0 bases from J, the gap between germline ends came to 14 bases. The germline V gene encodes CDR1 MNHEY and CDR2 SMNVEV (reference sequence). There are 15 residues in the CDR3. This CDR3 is CASSLSRGMNTEAFF. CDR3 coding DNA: TGTGCCAGCAGCCTCTCCAGAGGTATGAACACTGAAGCTTTCTTT.

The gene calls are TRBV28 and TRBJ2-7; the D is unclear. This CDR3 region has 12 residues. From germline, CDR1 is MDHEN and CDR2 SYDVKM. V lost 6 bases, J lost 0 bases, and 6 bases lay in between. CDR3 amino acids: CASSWISYEQYF. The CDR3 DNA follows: TGTGCCAGCAGCTGGATCTCCTACGAGCAGTACTTC. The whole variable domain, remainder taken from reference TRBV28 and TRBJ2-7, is DVKVTQSSRYLVKRTGEKVFLECVQDMDHENMFWYRQDPGLGLRLIYFSYDVKMKEKGDIPEGYSVSREKKERFSLILESASTNQTSMYLCASSWISYEQYFGPGTRLTVT.

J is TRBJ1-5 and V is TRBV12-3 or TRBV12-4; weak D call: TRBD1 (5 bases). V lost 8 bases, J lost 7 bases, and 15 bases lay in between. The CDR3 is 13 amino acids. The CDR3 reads CASWGDPGQPQHF. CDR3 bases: TGTGCCAGCTGGGGGGACCCAGGGCAGCCCCAGCATTTT.

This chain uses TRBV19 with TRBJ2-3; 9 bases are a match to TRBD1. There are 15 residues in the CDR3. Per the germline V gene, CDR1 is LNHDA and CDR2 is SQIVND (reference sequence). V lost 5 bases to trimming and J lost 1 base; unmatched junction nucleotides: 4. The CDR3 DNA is TGTGCCAGTAGTCGGACAGGGGCTGGCACAGATACGCAGTATTTT. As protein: CASSRTGAGTDTQYF.

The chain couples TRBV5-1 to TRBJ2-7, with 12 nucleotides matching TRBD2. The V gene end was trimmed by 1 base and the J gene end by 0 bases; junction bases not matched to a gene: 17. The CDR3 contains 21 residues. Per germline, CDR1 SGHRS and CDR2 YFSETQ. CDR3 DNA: TGCGCCAGCAGCTTGCGGCCAGGGTGGCTAGCGGGAGGGCCGAGCTCCTACGAGCAGTACTTC. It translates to CASSLRPGWLAGGPSSYEQYF.

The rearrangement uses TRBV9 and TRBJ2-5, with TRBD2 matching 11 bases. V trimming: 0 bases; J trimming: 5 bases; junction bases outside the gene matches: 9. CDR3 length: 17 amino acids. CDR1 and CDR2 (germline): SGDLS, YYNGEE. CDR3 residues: CASSVGVAGGPVETQYF. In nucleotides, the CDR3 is TGTGCCAGCAGCGTAGGGGTAGCGGGAGGGCCTGTGGAGACCCAGTACTTC. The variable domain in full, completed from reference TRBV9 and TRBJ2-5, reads DSGVTQTPKHLITATGQRVTLRCSPRSGDLSVYWYQQSLDQGLQFLIQYYNGEERAKGNILERFSAQQFPDLHSELNLSSLELGDSALYFCASSVGVAGGPVETQYFGPGTRLLVL.